Below are 9 T cell receptor beta chains sequenced from a single sample in a study of T cell repertoires in cytomegalovirus infection. TCRdb reprocessed the reads via MiXCR and lists one record per CDR3 protein. Of roughly 180,000 distinct CDR3 sequences detected, about a fifth appear once; the ten largest clones hold 25%. Their antigen targets remain unknown. The specimen was CD8+ T cells from cultured PBMCs, collected from culture after CMV antigen stimulation. All receptors come from a human donor in good health (CMV status not recorded). Some clones in this sample may be carry-over from other donors' samples.

V usage is TRBV2 and J usage is TRBJ2-7; weak D call: TRBD1 (5 bases). This CDR3 has 16 residues. Between the trimmed V and J ends, which lost 5 bases and 1 base, there was a span of 18 bases. CDR1 and CDR2 (germline): SNHLY, FYNNEI. CDR3 protein: CASSPPPRQFSYEQYF. The CDR3 DNA reads as TGTGCCAGCAGTCCCCCACCTAGACAGTTTTCCTACGAGCAGTACTTC.

This clonotype occurred many times. The chain employs TRBV7-2 and TRBJ2-3; no firm D call. CDR3 length: 12 residues. Trimming removed 5 bases at V and 4 bases at J, with 7 bases between. CDR1 and CDR2 from the germline V gene are SGHTA and FQGNSA. CDR3 DNA sequence: TGTGCCAGCAGCGCGGCCTCAGATACGCAGTATTTT. Translating it yields CASSAASDTQYF.

The J gene is TRBJ2-1, the V gene TRBV7-3, with TRBD1 matching over 7 bases. This CDR3 contains 13 residues. Germline V gene sequence: CDR1 SGHTA, CDR2 FQGTGA. V was clipped by 3 bases and J by 6 bases; unmatched bases: 2. In DNA, the CDR3 is TGTGCCAGCAGCTTTGGGACAGCCAATGAGCAGTTCTTC. The encoded protein is CASSFGTANEQFF. Filled out from reference TRBV7-3 and TRBJ2-1, the complete variable domain reads GAGVSQTPSNKVTEKGKYVELRCDPISGHTALYWYRQSLGQGPEFLIYFQGTGAADDSGLPNDRFFAVRPEGSVSTLKIQRTERGDSAVYLCASSFGTANEQFFGPGTRLTVL.

Remarks on this clonotype: Since the CDR3 does not end with the conserved phenylalanine or tryptophan, this likely comes from a read error. It is unclear where the CDR3 begins or ends on the DNA, so no DNA is shown, and the CDR3 is as TCRdb lists it. The chain combines TRBV7-2 with TRBJ2-6; the table's TRBD2 call for D was not verified on the DNA. The CDR3 is 8 residues long, ends included. Germline V gives CDR1 SGHTA, CDR2 FQGNSA. CDR3 region: CASRPYSG.

This clonotype has only a few counts. CDR3 residues: CASSYSAGGASAGYTF. The CDR3, as DNA: TGTGCCAGCAGTTACTCGGCAGGGGGCGCGAGTGCTGGCTACACCTTC. The chain has TRBV6-5 and TRBJ1-2; 8 nucleotides match TRBD1. This CDR3 has 16 amino acids. Germline values: CDR1 MNHEY, CDR2 SVGAGI. After removal of 0 bases from V and 7 bases from J, the junction contained 10 bases not matched to a gene.

V and J are TRBV12-3 or TRBV12-4 and TRBJ1-5; a weak D match, TRBD1 (5 bases). V shed 1 base and J shed 6 bases, with 13 bases lying between them. The CDR3 loop spans 15 amino acids. The CDR3, as DNA: TGTGCCAGCAGTTTAGGGGACCGAATACTTCAGCCCCAGCATTTT. Translation: CASSLGDRILQPQHF.

The rearrangement links TRBV6-1 to TRBJ2-1; D may correspond to TRBD1 or TRBD2 (7 bases each). There are 13 residues in the CDR3. The V and J ends lost 4 bases and 10 bases respectively, with 14 bases between them. Looked up from germline, CDR1 is MNHNS and CDR2 is SASEGT. The CDR3: CASSGSGGAEQFF. The CDR3 nucleotides read TGTGCCAGCAGTGGTTCAGGGGGGGCCGAGCAGTTCTTC.

The rearrangement uses TRBV7-9 and TRBJ2-1; D possibly uses TRBD1 or TRBD2 (5 bases each). The CDR3 spans 16 residues. The germline V gene has CDR1 SEHNR and CDR2 FQNEAQ (reference sequence). Trimming took off 5 bases at V and 2 bases at J, with 16 bases between the two ends. CDR3 bases: TGTGCCAGCAGCCCCCGGGACCTTGGGGCCTACAATGAGCAGTTCTTC. Encoded protein: CASSPRDLGAYNEQFF.

This chain uses TRBV7-2 with TRBJ2-7; tentatively, D is TRBD1 (6 bases). CDR3 length: 15 amino acids. Trimming removed 7 bases at V and 0 bases at J, with 16 bases between. Germline V gene sequence: CDR1 SGHTA, CDR2 FQGNSA. The CDR3 coding sequence is TGTGCCAGCACCCGGAGAAGGGACAACTCCTACGAGCAGTACTTC. Translation: CASTRRRDNSYEQYF.